What follows is one T cell receptor (beta chain) and its context. Its antigen is unknown. No base-level quality is on record; no much larger clone is a single base apart. The source of the sample is a study of blood T cell repertoires in COVID-19 (dated by TCRdb to 2018 to 2021). Background on the whole study: Samples from collaborators originated in the United States, Italy and Spain and spanned both the acute and convalescent phases of COVID-19. The material from the prospective study consisted of cDNA or gDNA derived from T cells, B-cell-depleted T cells, or PBMCs. Deeply sampled blood TCRbeta repertoires from subjects exposed to, actively infected with, or recovered from COVID-19 were included in the dataset. The repertoires were released in a freely available public database meant as a resource for research on the immune response to SARS-CoV-2. The samples were drawn from two sources: the first 160 participants of the ongoing ImmuneRACE study, and 1,254 subjects contributed by 6 global collaborators. A de-identified subject ID, COVID-19 status, age in years and sex were almost always included in the sample metadata. Where HLA class I and class II types were available, the types were taken from metadata supplied by the sample provider, not from assay-based typing.

Via the germline V gene, CDR1 is MNHEY and CDR2 SVGAGI. At the junction V is shortened by 5 bases and J by 1 base, with 11 bases in between. The CDR3 starts with the cysteine, ends with the phenylalanine, and has 15 residues. The read is trimmed to its CDR3 DNA, 45 bases read in frame from base 1. In Seattle, one collaborating source enrolled patients while the infection was active and tracked those patients longitudinally over the course of disease. Whole blood was collected in K2EDTA tubes by collaborating institutions according to the institutions' own protocols. For TCRbeta analysis, collaborators shipped samples as frozen whole blood, isolated PBMCs, or DNA extracted from either of those sample types. TCRbeta CDR3 regions were amplified from genomic DNA using the immunoSEQ Assay, a bias-controlled multiplex PCR. The paper's processing steps were these. The number of nucleated cells in each sample was estimated from the amplification of reference gene primers within the assay. To quantify the absolute abundance of each unique TCRbeta CDR3 rearrangement, sequence reads were collapsed and filtered. For each sample, productive Simpson clonality was calculated as the square root of Simpson's diversity index across productive rearrangements. TCRdb limited this immuneACCESS table to in-frame rearrangements with V and J called. A share of clones is missing; checked studies link under half to unresolved V genes, and the rest is unexplained. V, J and clone size derive from that table, while D and trimming were established from the DNA sequence. In all, the sample holds 400,000 to 450,000 clones, and approximately 90% of those were seen once. Of the sample, 0.8% to 1% falls within the top ten clones.

Findings and caveats that apply to the study as a whole: How much clinical and demographic metadata was included differed by source and by participant, and the metadata was provided uncurated.

In this chain, TRBV6-5 is recombined with TRBJ2-2; confidence is insufficient to name the D gene. The sequence came from a man between 18 and 29 years old with COVID-19, enrolled during active disease. The sequencing input was peripheral blood. The DNA reads as follows: TGTGCCAGCAGTCAACTCCCAGGGAACACCGGGGAGCTGTTTTTT. Its amino acids are CASSQLPGNTGELFF.